The next 25 T cell receptor beta chains were all read from a single sample in a study of OX40 agonist ivuxolimab in advanced cancers. Using immunoSEQ multiplex PCR, the repertoire was profiled, and TCRdb retains in-frame clones only, with some absent. The data contain about 66,000 clones, 87% of them singletons. This specimen consisted of CD4+ or CD8+ T cells sorted from blood, obtained in a trial of the OX40 agonist ivuxolimab. The receptors come from an adult with an advanced solid tumor such as melanoma, head and neck, liver or kidney cancer.

This rearrangement joins TRBV5-5 to TRBJ2-7; D is perhaps TRBD1 or TRBD2 (5 bases each). The CDR3 totals 15 residues. Germline loops: CDR1 SGHKS, CDR2 YYEKEE (reference sequence). Trimming pared 3 bases from V and 8 bases from J, leaving 21 bases between. DNA for the CDR3: TGTGCCAGCAGCTCCGCCGGGACGGAATACCACCAGCAGTACTTC. It encodes CASSSAGTEYHQQYF.

The CDR3 reads CASSPPKNTGELFF. The DNA of the CDR3 is TGTGCCAGCAGCCCCCCCAAGAACACCGGGGAGCTGTTTTTT. This chain uses TRBV7-9 with TRBJ2-2; D uncertain. Germline CDR1 is SEHNR and CDR2 is FQNEAQ (reference sequence). The CDR3 length is 14 residues. Trimming took off 5 bases at V and 1 base at J, with 8 bases between the two ends.

The V and J genes are TRBV18 and TRBJ2-3; D is perhaps TRBD2 (7 bases). Trimming took off 3 bases at V and 2 bases at J, with 21 bases between the two ends. The CDR3 loop spans 18 amino acids. The germline V gene has CDR1 KGHSH and CDR2 LQKENI. DNA for the CDR3: TGTGCCAGCTCACCCTCGCCCCGGCGCGGGGGCATCACAGATACGCAGTATTTT. It yields the protein CASSPSPRRGGITDTQYF.

The chain uses TRBV19 and TRBJ2-1; D not certain. The germline gives CDR1 LNHDA, CDR2 SQIVND (reference sequence). The CDR3 extends over 14 amino acids. Trimming shortened V by 6 bases and J by 3 bases, and 12 bases separated the two germline ends. The CDR3 DNA sequence: TGTGCCAGTAGGCCAAGGTCGGTCTACAATGAGCAGTTCTTC. Protein sequence: CASRPRSVYNEQFF.

The chain recombines TRBV14 with TRBJ1-6; 7 positions match TRBD1. The junction had 5 bases not matched to a gene; V was cut back by 3 bases and J by 3 bases. The CDR3 loop spans 16 amino acids. Germline CDR1 and CDR2: SGHDN and FVKESK. CDR3 region: CASSHGGTVYNSPLHF. CDR3 coding DNA: TGTGCCAGCAGCCACGGAGGGACAGTCTATAATTCACCCCTCCACTTT.

This clone was detected once. The chain links TRBV5-6 to TRBJ2-1, with TRBD1 matching over 8 bases. Unmatched junction bases numbered 12, after V lost 3 bases and J lost 7 bases. Germline V lookup: CDR1 SGHDT, CDR2 YYEEEE. This CDR3 region has 16 residues. The CDR3 nucleotides are TGTGCCAGCAGCTGGTTCGGTTTGGACAGGGTGAATGAGCAGTTCTTC. Protein: CASSWFGLDRVNEQFF.

The chain combines TRBV4-3 with TRBJ2-7; maybe TRBD1 (6 bases). The CDR3 extends over 15 amino acids. Germline values: CDR1 LGHNA, CDR2 YSLEER. V lost 1 base and J 0 bases, leaving 10 bases between the germline ends. CDR3 protein: CASSQASQGSYEQYF. CDR3 nucleotides: TGCGCCAGCAGCCAAGCCTCACAGGGCTCCTACGAGCAGTACTTC.

The chain links TRBV18 to TRBJ2-3, with D hard to call. This CDR3 is built from 14 residues. CDR1 and CDR2 from the germline V gene are KGHSH and LQKENI. Trimming cost V 2 bases and J 2 bases, with 8 bases left between them. CDR3 sequence reads: CASSPGQNTDTQYF. The CDR3 DNA is TGTGCCAGCTCACCAGGCCAGAACACAGATACGCAGTATTTT.

The V and J genes are TRBV6-5 and TRBJ1-5; D call uncertain. The CDR3 has 12 residues. V shed 6 bases and J shed 9 bases, with 12 bases lying between them. CDR1 MNHEY and CDR2 SVGAGI come from the germline V gene. The CDR3 nucleotides read TGTGCCAGCAGAAGGTGGCCCGGGCCCCAGCATTTT. The encoded protein is CASRRWPGPQHF.

J is TRBJ1-6 and V is TRBV6-1, with D possibly matching TRBD1 (6 bases). The germline V gene encodes CDR1 MNHNS and CDR2 SASEGT. The CDR3 extends over 15 amino acids. V was shortened by 7 bases and J by 6 bases, with 16 bases between the two germline ends. As DNA, the CDR3 is TGTGCCAGCACCTGGGAGGGGGGTCGTAATTCACCCCTCCACTTT. This sequence encodes CASTWEGGRNSPLHF.

This clone was seen a handful of times. The genes are TRBV7-6 and TRBJ1-3, with D tentatively TRBD1 (5 bases). Trimming removed 6 bases from V and 8 bases from J, with 14 bases in between. This CDR3 is built from 13 residues. Germline V lookup: CDR1 SGHVS, CDR2 FNYEAQ. CDR3 sequence: CASSRGLTDTIYF. In DNA, the CDR3 is TGTGCCAGCAGTCGGGGCCTGACAGACACCATATATTTT. The full variable domain, rest sourced from reference TRBV7-6 and TRBJ1-3, is GAGVSQSPRYKVTKRGQDVALRCDPISGHVSLYWYRQALGQGPEFLTYFNYEAQQDKSGLPNDRFSAERPEGSISTLTIQRTEQRDSAMYRCASSRGLTDTIYFGEGSWLTVV.

The table lists this clone with a few counts. The chain has TRBV27 and TRBJ1-2; D might be TRBD1 (5 bases). CDR3 length: 15 residues. Trimming removed 5 bases from V and 4 bases from J, with 17 bases in between. Germline-derived CDR1 and CDR2 are MNHEY and SMNVEV (reference sequence). CDR3 coding DNA: TGTGCCAGCAGTCCACTCAGCCAGGGAAGCTATGGCTACACCTTC. Encoded protein: CASSPLSQGSYGYTF.

V usage is TRBV18 and J usage is TRBJ1-1; possible D gene TRBD1, 6 bases. The ends were cut back, 7 bases at V and 3 bases at J, with 12 bases in the middle. Germline V lookup: CDR1 KGHSH, CDR2 LQKENI. The CDR3 has 13 amino acids. CDR3 in DNA: TGTGCCAGCTTTGTGGGGGCGGACACTGAAGCTTTCTTT. It encodes CASFVGADTEAFF.

The chain uses TRBV10-3 and TRBJ1-1; no reliable D call. Trimming cost V 2 bases and J 5 bases, with 6 bases left between them. The CDR3 extends over 12 amino acids. Germline values: CDR1 ENHRY, CDR2 SYGVKD. CDR3 loop: CAISEPQTEAFF. The CDR3 region has the DNA TGTGCCATCAGTGAGCCCCAAACTGAAGCTTTCTTT.

The chain employs TRBV7-9 and TRBJ1-2; TRBD1 matches at 9 bases. J was trimmed by 6 bases and V by 3 bases; bases with no gene match: 5. Germline assignment: CDR1 SEHNR and CDR2 FQNEAQ (reference sequence). The CDR3 consists of 14 residues. For the CDR3, the DNA is TGTGCCAGCAGCTTCCTAAGGACAGGGGATGGCTACACCTTC. It yields the protein CASSFLRTGDGYTF.

This chain links TRBV11-2 with TRBJ2-1; D remains unclear. CDR1 and CDR2 (germline): SGHAT, FQNNGV. There are 18 residues in the CDR3. V was pared by 7 bases and J by 9 bases, with 31 bases between. CDR3 protein: CASKLRFSVDGSRSEQFF. CDR3 nucleotides: TGTGCCAGCAAGCTTAGGTTCTCGGTCGACGGTTCACGTAGTGAGCAGTTCTTC.

In regard to this clone: In the same sample, other DNA sequences code for this CDR3. The chain carries TRBV7-8 and TRBJ1-2, with a tentative D call TRBD1 (6 bases). CDR1 SGHVS and CDR2 FQNEAQ come from the germline V gene. The V end was cut by 1 base, the J end by 5 bases, with 23 bases between. The CDR3 contains 18 residues. CDR3 sequence (DNA): TGTGCCAGCAGCTTAGTTGGGCTGGGGGCTAGGGGTGGGTATGGCTACACCTTC. Translation gives CASSLVGLGARGGYGYTF.

The chain is built from TRBV6-1 and TRBJ1-2; D not certain. CDR3 length equals 16 residues. The ends were cut back, 2 bases at V and 3 bases at J, with 16 bases in the middle. Germline lookup yields CDR1 MNHNS and CDR2 SASEGT. The DNA of the CDR3 is TGTGCCAGCAGTGAAATTGTGGGGATTACTGACTATGGCTACACCTTC. Protein product: CASSEIVGITDYGYTF.

The rearrangement uses TRBV15 and TRBJ2-3; TRBD2 agrees at 7 bases. The CDR3 has 14 residues. The ends lost 3 bases at V and 5 bases at J; junction bases unmatched: 5. Looked up from germline, CDR1 is LNHNV and CDR2 is YYDKDF (reference sequence). The chain's CDR3 is CATSSGREGDTQYF. The CDR3 nucleotides read TGTGCCACCAGCAGTGGCAGGGAGGGAGATACGCAGTATTTT. The full variable domain, in which reference TRBV15 and TRBJ2-3 provide the parts outside the CDR3, is DAMVIQNPRYQVTQFGKPVTLSCSQTLNHNVMYWYQQKSSQAPKLLFHYYDKDFNNEADTPDNFQSRRPNTSFCFLDIRSPGLGDTAMYLCATSSGREGDTQYFGPGTRLTVL.

The rearrangement links TRBV5-1 to TRBJ2-3; 7 bases agree with TRBD1. J gave up 1 base and V 6 bases, and 8 bases lay outside the gene matches. The CDR3 length is 15 residues. In germline, CDR1 is SGHRS, CDR2 YFSETQ. Here the CDR3 DNA reads TGCGCCAGCAAGAGGGACGGACAGGGCACAGATACGCAGTATTTT. It translates to CASKRDGQGTDTQYF. Filled out from reference TRBV5-1 and TRBJ2-3, the complete variable domain reads KAGVTQTPRYLIKTRGQQVTLSCSPISGHRSVSWYQQTPGQGLQFLFEYFSETQRNKGNFPGRFSGRQFSNSRSEMNVSTLELGDSALYLCASKRDGQGTDTQYFGPGTRLTVL.

The V call is TRBV9, the J call TRBJ1-6; possible D gene TRBD1, 6 bases. With 0 bases removed from V and 6 bases from J, the gap between germline ends came to 13 bases. Germline-derived CDR1 and CDR2 are SGDLS and YYNGEE. The CDR3 length is 16 residues. The CDR3 spells CASSVERTAINSPLHF. The CDR3 DNA reads as TGTGCCAGCAGCGTAGAACGGACAGCTATTAATTCACCCCTCCACTTT. The variable domain in full, with the rest retrieved from reference TRBV9 and TRBJ1-6, is DSGVTQTPKHLITATGQRVTLRCSPRSGDLSVYWYQQSLDQGLQFLIQYYNGEERAKGNILERFSAQQFPDLHSELNLSSLELGDSALYFCASSVERTAINSPLHFGNGTRLTVT.

V and J are TRBV28 and TRBJ2-4, with 8 bases fitting TRBD2. This CDR3 has 16 residues. Trimming cost V 3 bases and J 2 bases; bases outside gene matches: 6. CDR1 MDHEN and CDR2 SYDVKM come from the germline V gene. The CDR3 DNA follows: TGTGCCAGCAGTTTCGGGAGGGTCGATACCAAAAACATTCAGTACTTC. It is translated as CASSFGRVDTKNIQYF.

V is TRBV19 and J is TRBJ1-1, with 11 bases matching TRBD1. V was pared by 6 bases and J by 4 bases, with 10 bases of the junction left unmatched. Germline lookup yields CDR1 LNHDA and CDR2 SQIVND (reference sequence). The CDR3 length is 16 residues. For the CDR3, the DNA is TGTGCCAGTAGACTGACCGGGACAGGGGGAGGCACTGAAGCTTTCTTT. Its protein is CASRLTGTGGGTEAFF. The whole variable domain, remainder taken from reference TRBV19 and TRBJ1-1, is DGGITQSPKYLFRKEGQNVTLSCEQNLNHDAMYWYRQDPGQGLRLIYYSQIVNDFQKGDIAEGYSVSREKKESFPLTVTSAQKNPTAFYLCASRLTGTGGGTEAFFGQGTRLTVV.

The CDR3 coding sequence is TGTGCCAGCAGGGTAAGGAATGAGCAGTTCTTC. Its protein is CASRVRNEQFF. The V and J genes are TRBV6-5 and TRBJ2-1; unclear D gene. The CDR3 totals 11 residues. In germline, CDR1 is MNHEY, CDR2 SVGAGI. Trimming stripped 6 bases from V and 7 bases from J, with 7 bases between.

The J gene is TRBJ1-5, the V gene TRBV7-2; D not resolved. The CDR3 totals 14 residues. CDR1 SGHTA and CDR2 FQGNSA come from the germline V gene. V lost 2 bases to trimming and J lost 1 base, with 6 bases between them. The CDR3 reads CASSLQGSNQPQHF. The CDR3 DNA is TGTGCCAGCAGCTTACAAGGCAGCAATCAGCCCCAGCATTTT.